This T cell receptor (beta chain) was obtained from a study of blood T cell repertoires in COVID-19. This CDR3 region has 16 residues. V lost 4 bases, J lost 0 bases, and 16 bases lay in between. Germline V gives CDR1 SNHLY, CDR2 FYNNEI. It was during active infection that Seattle patients were enrolled and then longitudinally followed. In the original analysis: Using reference gene primer amplification, nucleated cell counts were estimated. Profiling relied on immunoSEQ multiplex PCR, and the TCRdb table lists in-frame clones only, not all of them. V and J calls and clone size are copied from that table; D and trimming were computed from the DNA. This table has fewer than 200,000 clones, roughly 84% appearing once.

The V gene is TRBV2, the J gene TRBJ2-7; maybe TRBD1 (6 bases). This clonotype was obtained from a woman between 50 and 59 years old with COVID-19, enrolled during active disease. Sequencing was done on a sample of peripheral blood. The CDR3 DNA follows: TGTGCCAGCAGTGTGGGATGGACAGCTAGCTCCTACGAGCAGTACTTC. This codes for CASSVGWTASSYEQYF.